Sequencing of this T cell receptor beta chain was carried out in a study of cytomegalovirus exposure and HLA in healthy donors. The study's findings and limits: Most CMV-associated TCR beta chains appeared HLA-restricted in a later analysis.

This CDR3 is 14 amino acids long. The germline gives CDR1 MRHNA, CDR2 SNTAGT. Trimming stripped 7 bases from V and 1 base from J, with 8 bases between. Of note for this clone: Antigen specificity is unknown.

At sampling all donors were nominally healthy, likely with unrecorded immune exposures. The PCR employed 60 Vbeta primers together with 13 Jbeta primers. The table came from immunoSEQ multiplex PCR; TCRdb's copy has only in-frame clones and leaves some out. Of about 96,000 clones in the sample, about four fifths are singletons; the top ten hold 3%. V is TRBV6-4 and J is TRBJ1-6, with a weak D call TRBD1 (6 bases). The clonotype comes from a female donor in good health and CMV-seropositive. Sequences were obtained from PBMCs. Here the CDR3 reads CASTGHSYNSPLHF. The CDR3 DNA sequence: TGTGCCAGCACGGGACATTCCTATAATTCACCCCTCCACTTT.